These 27 T cell receptor beta chains came from one sample sequenced in a study of blood T cell repertoires in COVID-19. Assay: immunoSEQ multiplex PCR; the TCRdb copy retains only in-frame clones and omits some. Seen here are roughly 330,000 clones, approximately 89% observed once, and the top ten hold approximately 5.3%. The sequencing sample was made of PBMCs or T cells enriched from blood (not recorded which). The receptor set was obtained from a woman younger than 45 who had recovered from COVID-19.

J is TRBJ1-3 and V is TRBV7-9; 8 bases agree with TRBD1. After removal of 9 bases from V and 4 bases from J, the junction contained 5 bases not matched to a gene. Per the germline V gene, CDR1 is SEHNR and CDR2 is FQNEAQ (reference sequence). CDR3 length: 13 amino acids. For the CDR3, the DNA is TGTGCCAGTAGACAGGGGACCGGAAACACCATATATTTT. This encodes CASRQGTGNTIYF.

The chain combines TRBV19 with TRBJ2-3, with D perhaps TRBD1 (6 bases). Germline V CDR1 and CDR2: LNHDA, SQIVND (reference sequence). The germline V and J ends were trimmed by 5 bases and 1 base, with 13 bases remaining between them. The CDR3 extends over 15 amino acids. This CDR3 is CASSDRPRGTDTQYF. The DNA of the CDR3 is TGTGCCAGTAGTGACAGGCCCCGGGGCACAGATACGCAGTATTTT.

This clone was observed once. The chain couples TRBV11-2 to TRBJ2-7; 9 bases fit TRBD2. J was trimmed by 2 bases and V by 5 bases; bases with no gene match: 4. CDR1 SGHAT and CDR2 FQNNGV come from the germline V gene. The length of the CDR3 is 14 residues. Here the CDR3 reads CASSRGGGPYEQYF. The CDR3 bases are TGTGCCAGCAGCCGCGGGGGGGGTCCCTACGAGCAGTACTTC.

V usage is TRBV5-6 and J usage is TRBJ2-1; D remains ambiguous. Looked up from germline, CDR1 is SGHDT and CDR2 is YYEEEE. Trimming shortened V by 4 bases and J by 4 bases, and 12 bases separated the two germline ends. CDR3 length: 14 amino acids. The chain's CDR3 is CASSTRGLYNEQFF. The CDR3 DNA reads TGTGCCAGCAGCACCCGTGGGCTTTACAATGAGCAGTTCTTC.

As for this clone: This CDR3 is also generated by other DNA sequences in the sample. The chain recombines TRBV7-9 with TRBJ2-3; D perhaps matches TRBD1 (6 bases). The CDR3 has 14 amino acids. The germline V and J ends were trimmed by 5 bases and 3 bases, with 12 bases remaining between them. In germline, CDR1 is SEHNR, CDR2 FQNEAQ (reference sequence). As DNA, the CDR3 is TGTGCCAGCAGCCCCCGAGGGGGAACAGATACGCAGTATTTT. Protein product: CASSPRGGTDTQYF.

V usage is TRBV20-1 and J usage is TRBJ1-2; unclear D gene. The CDR3 loop spans 13 amino acids. The V gene's germline CDR1 is DFQATT and CDR2 SNEGSKA (reference sequence). The V gene lost 3 bases and the J gene lost 1 base, with 9 bases spanning the gap. CDR3 protein: CSASGSGNYGYTF. CDR3 bases: TGCAGTGCTAGTGGTTCGGGTAACTATGGCTACACCTTC.

This rearrangement joins TRBV5-5 to TRBJ1-2, with TRBD1 matching 8 bases. This CDR3 comprises 16 residues. Germline CDR1 and CDR2: SGHKS and YYEKEE (reference sequence). Trimming at V came to 0 bases and at J to 6 bases, leaving 10 bases not matched to a gene. As DNA, the CDR3 is TGTGCCAGCAGCTTGGCCGGACAGGGAACTATGCATGGCTACACCTTC. Its protein product is CASSLAGQGTMHGYTF. The full variable domain, its missing parts supplied by reference TRBV5-5 and TRBJ1-2, is DAGVTQSPTHLIKTRGQQVTLRCSPISGHKSVSWYQQVLGQGPQFIFQYYEKEERGRGNFPDRFSARQFPNYSSELNVNALLLGDSALYLCASSLAGQGTMHGYTFGSGTRLTVV.

The chain carries TRBV20-1 and TRBJ1-2; 7 bases match TRBD1. Germline CDR1 and CDR2: DFQATT and SNEGSKA (reference sequence). V gave up 3 bases and J gave up 4 bases; unmatched junction bases: 8. This CDR3 has 14 amino acids. The CDR3: CSASQPTGVYGYTF. In DNA form, the CDR3 reads TGCAGTGCTAGTCAACCTACAGGGGTCTATGGCTACACCTTC.

This chain connects TRBV5-6 to TRBJ1-4; D might be TRBD1 (6 bases). Germline V lookup: CDR1 SGHDT, CDR2 YYEEEE. The CDR3 totals 16 residues. Trimming left V 4 bases short and J 4 bases short, with 17 bases between. The CDR3 bases are TGTGCCAGCAGCCTCGAATCAGGGGCCTTTAATGAAAAACTGTTTTTT. It specifies CASSLESGAFNEKLFF.

CDR3 sequence reads: CASSGRTGEETQYF. The CDR3 DNA is TGTGCCAGCAGTGGTAGGACAGGGGAAGAGACCCAGTACTTC. The chain carries TRBV2 and TRBJ2-5; 9 positions agree with TRBD1. The CDR3 has 14 residues. Germline V gene data show CDR1 as SNHLY and CDR2 as FYNNEI. V lost 4 bases to trimming and J lost 3 bases; unmatched junction nucleotides: 3. The entire variable domain, with the rest obtained from reference TRBV2 and TRBJ2-5, is as follows: EPEVTQTPSHQVTQMGQEVILRCVPISNHLYFYWYRQILGQKVEFLVSFYNNEISEKSEIFDDQFSVERPDGSNFTLKIRSTKLEDSAMYFCASSGRTGEETQYFGPGTRLLVL.

This chain joins TRBV7-3 and TRBJ1-1; D not certain. The CDR3 has 16 residues. Germline V CDR1 and CDR2: SGHTA, FQGTGA. Trimming left V 1 base short and J 0 bases short, with 12 bases between. CDR3 nucleotide sequence: TGTGCCAGCAGCTTAAGAATTGCGGGGTTGAACACTGAAGCTTTCTTT. Protein product: CASSLRIAGLNTEAFF. Looking up the rest from reference TRBV7-3 and TRBJ1-1 gives the full variable domain: GAGVSQTPSNKVTEKGKYVELRCDPISGHTALYWYRQSLGQGPEFLIYFQGTGAADDSGLPNDRFFAVRPEGSVSTLKIQRTERGDSAVYLCASSLRIAGLNTEAFFGQGTRLTVV.

V usage is TRBV12-3 or TRBV12-4 and J usage is TRBJ1-2; D is possibly TRBD1 (5 bases). The CDR3 has 12 residues. The V gene lost 6 bases and the J gene lost 5 bases, with 10 bases spanning the gap. CDR3 amino acids: CASSISGYGYTF. The CDR3 DNA sequence: TGTGCCAGCAGCATTTCAGGGTATGGCTACACCTTC.

The chain links TRBV18 to TRBJ2-1, with unresolved D. This CDR3 comprises 15 residues. The V gene lost 0 bases and the J gene lost 4 bases, with 10 bases spanning the gap. Per the germline V gene, CDR1 is KGHSH and CDR2 is LQKENI. The CDR3: CASSPPASGYNEQFF. For the CDR3, the DNA is TGTGCCAGCTCACCACCAGCATCAGGTTACAATGAGCAGTTCTTC.

This clone was seen just once. V is TRBV5-1 and J is TRBJ2-2; 7 bases are shared with TRBD2. The ends lost 0 bases at V and 3 bases at J; junction bases unmatched: 8. The CDR3 totals 17 residues. Germline V gives CDR1 SGHRS, CDR2 YFSETQ. The CDR3 nucleotides read TGCGCCAGCAGCTTGGGGCAGCGGCTAGCGGACACCGGGGAGCTGTTTTTT. It translates to CASSLGQRLADTGELFF.

This chain uses TRBV19 with TRBJ2-7; 9 bases line up with TRBD1. Trimming took 6 bases from V and 0 from J; bases not matched to a gene: 3. This CDR3 region has 14 residues. Germline lookup yields CDR1 LNHDA and CDR2 SQIVND (reference sequence). This chain's CDR3 is CASSRDRASYEQYF. The CDR3 region has the DNA TGTGCCAGTAGCCGGGACAGGGCCTCCTACGAGCAGTACTTC. Full variable domain (rest looked up from reference TRBV19 and TRBJ2-7): DGGITQSPKYLFRKEGQNVTLSCEQNLNHDAMYWYRQDPGQGLRLIYYSQIVNDFQKGDIAEGYSVSREKKESFPLTVTSAQKNPTAFYLCASSRDRASYEQYFGPGTRLTVT.

V and J are TRBV19 and TRBJ1-2; unclear D gene. Trimming removed 3 bases from V and 0 bases from J, with 11 bases in between. Germline lookup yields CDR1 LNHDA and CDR2 SQIVND (reference sequence). The CDR3 length is 15 residues. CDR3 DNA sequence: TGTGCCAGTAGTATCGGGGTAGGGCCTAACTATGGCTACACCTTC. Its translation is CASSIGVGPNYGYTF.

This clone was observed a handful of times. The rearrangement links TRBV2 to TRBJ2-2; weak D call: TRBD2 (6 bases). Germline CDR1 is SNHLY and CDR2 is FYNNEI. Deletions cut 2 bases from V and 4 bases from J, with 11 bases between. This CDR3 region has 15 residues. Written as DNA, the CDR3 is TGTGCCAGCAGTGAAAGGACTACCATCACCGGGGAGCTGTTTTTT. As protein: CASSERTTITGELFF.

In DNA form, the CDR3 reads TGTGCCAGCAGTTTTGCGGGGGGAGCTTTCTTT. Its translation is CASSFAGGAFF. The chain has TRBV12-3 or TRBV12-4 and TRBJ1-1, with D tentatively TRBD1 (5 bases). The CDR3 extends over 11 amino acids. The V and J ends lost 3 bases and 10 bases respectively, with 9 bases between them.

This clone occurred a few times. Here the CDR3 DNA reads TGCGCCAGCAGCCCCCCGGAAGGGACTTATGGCTACACCTTC. It codes for CASSPPEGTYGYTF. The V gene is TRBV4-1, the J gene TRBJ1-2, with a tentative D call TRBD1 (5 bases). Trimming took off 4 bases at V and 5 bases at J, with 14 bases between the two ends. Germline V gene sequence: CDR1 MGHRA, CDR2 YSYEKL. CDR3 length: 14 residues.

This clone showed up just once. At one end the junction does not follow the germline gene, possibly because of a read error. The chain joins TRBV19 to TRBJ1-6, with a weak D call TRBD1 (6 bases). The CDR3 runs 15 residues. Germline CDR1 is LNHDA and CDR2 is SQIVND (reference sequence). The CDR3 reads CASRIRQEYNSPLHF. The DNA of the CDR3 is TGTGCCAGTCGTATCCGACAGGAGTATAATTCACCCCTCCACTTT.

The chain combines TRBV5-1 with TRBJ1-2; 8 nucleotides align to TRBD1. Germline V CDR1 and CDR2: SGHRS, YFSETQ. The J segment lost 6 bases and the V segment lost 3 bases, leaving 4 bases of the junction unmatched. The CDR3 extends over 13 amino acids. The CDR3 spells CASSWGQDHGYTF. Written as DNA, the CDR3 is TGCGCCAGCAGCTGGGGACAGGACCATGGCTACACCTTC.

The genes are TRBV19 and TRBJ1-5; 7 bases map to TRBD1. Germline assignment: CDR1 LNHDA and CDR2 SQIVND (reference sequence). The CDR3 is 14 residues long. V was clipped by 9 bases and J by 5 bases; unmatched bases: 10. The CDR3 sequence is CASSTEGADQPQHF. CDR3 DNA: TGTGCCAGCTCCACCGAGGGGGCCGATCAGCCCCAGCATTTT.

V is TRBV6-4 and J is TRBJ2-2, with D perhaps matching TRBD2 (6 bases). Germline V gene lookup returns CDR1 MRHNA and CDR2 SNTAGT. With 5 bases removed from V and 0 bases from J, the gap between germline ends came to 10 bases. The CDR3 runs to 15 residues. Here the CDR3 DNA reads TGTGCCAGCAGTCGGGGACTCGCGAACACCGGGGAGCTGTTTTTT. Translating it yields CASSRGLANTGELFF.

V is TRBV28 and J is TRBJ1-4; D is perhaps TRBD1 (6 bases). Germline V gene lookup returns CDR1 MDHEN and CDR2 SYDVKM. The CDR3 has 15 residues. The germline V and J ends were trimmed by 5 bases and 4 bases, with 14 bases remaining between them. This CDR3 reads CASSPTGSLNEKLFF. The CDR3 nucleotides read TGTGCCAGCAGTCCAACAGGGTCCCTTAATGAAAAACTGTTTTTT. Looking up the rest from reference TRBV28 and TRBJ1-4 gives the full variable domain: DVKVTQSSRYLVKRTGEKVFLECVQDMDHENMFWYRQDPGLGLRLIYFSYDVKMKEKGDIPEGYSVSREKKERFSLILESASTNQTSMYLCASSPTGSLNEKLFFGSGTQLSVL.

This clone was seen only once. The rearrangement joins TRBV5-8 to TRBJ1-1; the D gene is possibly TRBD1 (5 bases). Between the trimmed V and J ends, which lost 3 bases and 0 bases, there was a span of 12 bases. There are 15 residues in the CDR3. Germline V gene lookup returns CDR1 SGHTS and CDR2 YDEGEE. CDR3 protein: CASSYGTLMNTEAFF. The CDR3 DNA reads TGTGCCAGCAGCTATGGGACTCTAATGAACACTGAAGCTTTCTTT.

The chain uses TRBV5-1 and TRBJ1-1, with TRBD1 identical over 7 bases. The junction had 10 bases not matched to a gene; V was cut back by 0 bases and J by 11 bases. The CDR3 sequence is 14 residues long. CDR1 is SGHRS and CDR2 is YFSETQ in the germline V gene. CDR3: CASSLGGGRDVAFF. DNA for the CDR3: TGCGCCAGCAGCTTGGGAGGGGGCCGTGACGTCGCTTTCTTT. The full variable domain, with the rest looked up from reference TRBV5-1 and TRBJ1-1, is KAGVTQTPRYLIKTRGQQVTLSCSPISGHRSVSWYQQTPGQGLQFLFEYFSETQRNKGNFPGRFSGRQFSNSRSEMNVSTLELGDSALYLCASSLGGGRDVAFFGQGTRLTVV.

The rearrangement joins TRBV19 to TRBJ1-1, with 11 bases matching TRBD1. Germline lookup yields CDR1 LNHDA and CDR2 SQIVND (reference sequence). CDR3 size: 21 residues. The trim removed 1 base at V and 4 bases at J, leaving 20 bases unmatched. This chain's CDR3 is CASSIAPRVLRDRGFSTEAFF. CDR3 nucleotides: TGTGCCAGTAGTATAGCCCCTCGCGTTTTACGGGACAGGGGGTTTAGCACTGAAGCTTTCTTT.